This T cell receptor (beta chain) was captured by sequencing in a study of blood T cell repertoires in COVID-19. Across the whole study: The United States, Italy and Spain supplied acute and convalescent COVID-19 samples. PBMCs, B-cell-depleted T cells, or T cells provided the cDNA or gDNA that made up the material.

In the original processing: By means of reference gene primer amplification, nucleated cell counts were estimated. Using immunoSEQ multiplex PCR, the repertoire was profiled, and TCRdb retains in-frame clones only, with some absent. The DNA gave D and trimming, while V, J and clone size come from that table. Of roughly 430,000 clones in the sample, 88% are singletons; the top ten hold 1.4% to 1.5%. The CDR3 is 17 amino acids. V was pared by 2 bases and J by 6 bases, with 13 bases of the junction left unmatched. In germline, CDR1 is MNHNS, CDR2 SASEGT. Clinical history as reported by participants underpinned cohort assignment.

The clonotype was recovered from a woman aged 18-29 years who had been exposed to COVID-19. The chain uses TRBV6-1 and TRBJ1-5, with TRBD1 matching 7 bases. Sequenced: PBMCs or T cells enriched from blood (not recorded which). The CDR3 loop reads CASSEIPGTVGGQPQHF. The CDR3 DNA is TGTGCCAGCAGTGAAATACCCGGGACAGTGGGAGGTCAGCCCCAGCATTTT.